A selection of T cell receptor beta chains follows, all from one sample in a study of shared clonotypes between healthy human individuals. The repertoire was sequenced with immunoSEQ multiplex PCR; TCRdb's copy has only in-frame clones and lacks some. The sample holds 2 million to 2.5 million clones, approximately 95% seen once. The material sequenced was naive CD4+ T cells sorted from blood. These receptors were taken from a man younger than 30 in good health. The CDR3 runs from the conserved cysteine through the conserved F or W. Fields, in order: J gene, clone size, D gene, V gene, CDR3 DNA, CDR3 protein. The D gene is left open where the match is weak. Expanded clones are given a class, and other clones once, few, many or no size at all.

TRBJ2-3 | - | - | TRBV7-7 | TGTGCTAGCAGCTTATTAGCCACCCTCACAGATACGCAGTATTTT | CASSLLATLTDTQYF
TRBJ1-2 | - | - | TRBV11-2 | TGTGCCAGCAGCCCGGTGGGGACACAGGGAATAGTGGTGGGCTACACCTTC | CASSPVGTQGIVVGYTF
TRBJ1-5 | - | - | TRBV10-2 | TGCGCCAGCAGTGACAGGGAATATCAGCCCCAGCATTTT | CASSDREYQPQHF
TRBJ1-5 | - | - | TRBV6-4 | TGTGCCAGCACTTACAGGGAGTTCAATCAGCCCCAGCATTTT | CASTYREFNQPQHF
TRBJ1-2 | - | - | TRBV21-1 | TGTGCCAGCAGCATAAGACAGGCGCCTAACTATGGCTACACCTTC | CASSIRQAPNYGYTF
TRBJ2-2 | once | - | TRBV2 | TGTGCCAGCAGTGAATATACAAACACCGGGGAGCTGTTTTTT | CASSEYTNTGELFF
TRBJ2-1 | - | TRBD2 | TRBV6-5 | TGTGCCAGCGCGGGGGGATCGGTGAAGTACAATGAGCAGTTCTTC | CASAGGSVKYNEQFF
TRBJ2-3 | - | TRBD1 | TRBV6-5 | TGTGCCAGCAGGCCCCGGGACAGGGTCCCAGATACGCAGTATTTT | CASRPRDRVPDTQYF
TRBJ2-1 | - | - | TRBV12-1 | TGTGCCAGCAGCTTTGGGGCTAGCGGGAGCTCCTACAATGAGCAGTTCTTC | CASSFGASGSSYNEQFF
TRBJ1-6 | - | TRBD1 | TRBV7-2 | TGTGCCAGCAGCAACAGGGGTGACTCACCCCTCCACTTT | CASSNRGDSPLHF
TRBJ1-6 | few | TRBD1 | TRBV28 | TGTGCCAGCAGTTCGGGACAGGGTGATTCACCCCTCCACTTT | CASSSGQGDSPLHF
TRBJ1-2 | - | - | TRBV7-2 | TGTGCCAGCACCCCGGGAGCTATCTATGGCTACACCTTC | CASTPGAIYGYTF
TRBJ2-1 | - | TRBD2 | TRBV7-2 | TGTGCCAGCAGCTTAAACCCTAGCGGGAGCTATGAGCAGTTCTTC | CASSLNPSGSYEQFF
TRBJ2-5 | - | - | TRBV7-2 | TGTGCCAGCAGCCTAAAAGCCGTGGGGGACCCCGCACAGTACTTC | CASSLKAVGDPAQYF
TRBJ2-7 | - | - | TRBV7-7 | TGTGCTAGCAGCCCTCCCGGTGCCAGAGGGGTATCCGAGCAGTACTTC | CASSPPGARGVSEQYF
TRBJ2-7 | - | - | TRBV4-3 | TGCGCCAGCAGCCAAGATAGGCACTCCGCCGACGAGCAGTACTTC | CASSQDRHSADEQYF
TRBJ1-5 | - | - | TRBV2 | TGTGCCAGCAGTTCAGACTCGCTGGGGACTCAGCCCCAGCATTTT | CASSSDSLGTQPQHF
TRBJ1-3 | once | - | TRBV9 | TGTGCCAGCAGCGTAGCCTTAGGGACACCGAGCTCTGGAAACACCATATATTTT | CASSVALGTPSSGNTIYF
TRBJ1-2 | - | TRBD1 | TRBV18 | TGTGCCAGCTCACCGGGACAGGGGGCAGATGGCTACACCTTC | CASSPGQGADGYTF
TRBJ2-7 | - | TRBD1 | TRBV6-1 | TGTGCCAGCAGTGGTCTTCCGGGACAGGGATCTTACGAGCAGTACTTC | CASSGLPGQGSYEQYF
TRBJ2-7 | - | TRBD1 | TRBV28 | TGTGCCAGCAGTACAAACCGGGACAGGGCCCACGAGCAGTACTTC | CASSTNRDRAHEQYF
TRBJ2-5 | - | - | TRBV10-2 | TGCGCCAGCAGTCTGGCTAGCCGGAGGGAGACCCAGTACTTC | CASSLASRRETQYF
TRBJ2-7 | - | TRBD2 | TRBV30 | TGTGCCTGTGCCGGGACTATTGAGCAGTACTTC | CACAGTIEQYF
TRBJ1-1 | - | TRBD1 | TRBV28 | TGTGCCCACGGGACAGTCACTGAAGCTTTCTTT | CAHGTVTEAFF
TRBJ2-2 | - | - | TRBV7-9 | TGTGCCAGCAGCTTAGGGTTTAAAGCGGGCGGTCTGTTTTTT | CASSLGFKAGGLFF
TRBJ2-1 | once | TRBD2 | TRBV19 | TGTGCCAGTAGTGTAGCGGGGCCAATGAATGAGCAGTTCTTC | CASSVAGPMNEQFF
TRBJ2-7 | - | TRBD2 | TRBV5-4 | TGTGCCAGCAGCCCGGGACTAGCCGGCTCCTACGAGCAGTACTTC | CASSPGLAGSYEQYF
TRBJ2-2 | - | TRBD2 | TRBV9 | TGTGCCAGCAGCGTAGAATCCGGGGGAGGGCGTTTCGGGGAGCTGTTTTTT | CASSVESGGGRFGELFF
TRBJ1-5 | - | - | TRBV28 | TGTGCCAGCAGTCCCCGACCCCCTAGTCGCAATCAGCCCCAGCATTTT | CASSPRPPSRNQPQHF
TRBJ1-2 | - | - | TRBV5-1 | TGCGCCAGTTTTCCGGGGCCTTCTAACTATGGCTACACCTTC | CASFPGPSNYGYTF
TRBJ1-2 | - | - | TRBV28 | TGTGCCAGCAGTACCAGGACAGTCGCTGGCTACACCTTC | CASSTRTVAGYTF
TRBJ2-1 | - | - | TRBV12-5 | TGTGCTAGTGGTTTGTCCCTCAAGGGACCCAATGAGCAGTTCTTC | CASGLSLKGPNEQFF
TRBJ1-2 | - | TRBD1 | TRBV14 | TGTGCCAGCAGTTGGACAGGGCGAAATGGCTACACCTTC | CASSWTGRNGYTF
TRBJ2-7 | - | TRBD1 | TRBV5-6 | TGTGCCAGCAGCTGGGAGACAGGGTCCCACGAGCAGTACTTC | CASSWETGSHEQYF
TRBJ2-3 | - | - | TRBV7-9 | TGTGCCAGCAGCTTTGAGGGGCGCACAGATACGCAGTATTTT | CASSFEGRTDTQYF
TRBJ2-6 | - | - | TRBV30 | TGTGCCTGGAGTGTTTATCCGGGAACCTCCTCTGGGGCCAACGTCCTGACTTTC | CAWSVYPGTSSGANVLTF
TRBJ2-1 | - | TRBD2 | TRBV6-5 | TGTGCCAGCAGGCTAGCGGGAGGGGATGAGCAGTTCTTC | CASRLAGGDEQFF
TRBJ2-3 | - | - | TRBV5-1 | TGCGCCAGCAGCGGTTCTAGCGAAACAGATACGCAGTATTTT | CASSGSSETDTQYF
TRBJ1-4 | - | - | TRBV10-3 | TGTGCCATCAGTGAGTCTAACAGAAATAATGAAAAACTGTTTTTT | CAISESNRNNEKLFF
TRBJ2-7 | - | TRBD2 | TRBV5-6 | TGTGCCAGCAGCTCCCCGGGACTATATGGGCGATCCTCCTACGAGCAGTACTTC | CASSSPGLYGRSSYEQYF
TRBJ2-7 | - | - | TRBV6-5 | TGTGCCAGCAGTTACCTTAACGAGCAGTACTTC | CASSYLNEQYF
TRBJ1-5 | - | TRBD1 | TRBV7-2 | TGTGCCAGCAGCTTGACCGGGACAGGGGGCAATCAGCCCCAGCATTTT | CASSLTGTGGNQPQHF
TRBJ2-1 | - | TRBD2 | TRBV10-3 | TGTGCCATCAGTGCGGCTAGCGGGGGGTTGGGTGAGCAGTTCTTC | CAISAASGGLGEQFF
TRBJ1-1 | - | - | TRBV6-6 | TGTGCCAGCAGTTACCGTGTCCGGGGGAAACAGCCCGAAGCTTTCTTT | CASSYRVRGKQPEAFF
TRBJ1-2 | - | - | TRBV30 | TGTGCCTGGAGGTCAGGGAAGTTGTATGGCTACACCTTC | CAWRSGKLYGYTF
TRBJ2-5 | once | - | TRBV11-2 | TGTGCCAGCAGCAGGGACCGAAAAGAGACCCAGTACTTC | CASSRDRKETQYF
TRBJ2-7 | - | TRBD2 | TRBV6-5 | TGTGCCAGCAGCGAACTAGCGGGAGCCGAGCAGTACTTC | CASSELAGAEQYF
TRBJ2-7 | - | - | TRBV6-1 | TGTGCCAGCAATTGGGGACCCCTCGCCGAGCAGTACTTC | CASNWGPLAEQYF
TRBJ1-6 | few | - | TRBV10-3 | TGTGCCACCGGACTCAATTCACCCCTCCACTTT | CATGLNSPLHF
TRBJ2-1 | - | TRBD2 | TRBV28 | TGTGCCAGCAGTCCACTAGCGGGGCCGGGTGAGCAGTTCTTC | CASSPLAGPGEQFF
TRBJ2-2 | - | - | TRBV5-1 | TGCGCCAGCAGCCTAACTTCTTTTGGGGAGCTGTTTTTT | CASSLTSFGELFF
TRBJ1-5 | - | - | TRBV6-1 | TGTGCCAGCAGTGACGACAGTTATCAGCCCCAGCATTTT | CASSDDSYQPQHF
TRBJ1-2 | - | TRBD1 | TRBV5-1 | TGCGCCAGCAGCTTACCGGGACAGGGGGTTGGCTACACCTTC | CASSLPGQGVGYTF
TRBJ2-2 | - | - | TRBV28 | TGTGCCAGCAGTTTTGGGGGGCCGGTCACCGGGGAGCTGTTTTTT | CASSFGGPVTGELFF
TRBJ2-5 | - | TRBD1 | TRBV30 | TGTGCCTGGAGCCGGGACAGGGAAGAGACCCAGTACTTC | CAWSRDREETQYF
TRBJ2-1 | - | TRBD2 | TRBV7-2 | TGTGCCAGCAGCACGGGACTAGCCTACAATGAGCAGTTCTTC | CASSTGLAYNEQFF
TRBJ2-5 | - | TRBD2 | TRBV18 | TGTGCCAGCTCATCAGGACTAGCGGGGGGTGAAGAGACCCAGTACTTC | CASSSGLAGGEETQYF
TRBJ2-1 | - | TRBD2 | TRBV6-1 | TGTGCCAGCAGTGAAATCGTAGGCGGGAGTGTCTACAATGAGCAGTTCTTC | CASSEIVGGSVYNEQFF
TRBJ2-3 | once | TRBD2 | TRBV15 | TGTGCCACCAGCAGAGGACTAGCCACTAGCACAGATACGCAGTATTTT | CATSRGLATSTDTQYF
TRBJ2-2 | - | - | TRBV4-1 | TGCGCCAGCAGCCAACGGGGATGGGGATCCGGGGAGCTGTTTTTT | CASSQRGWGSGELFF